This T cell receptor beta chain was captured in a study of blood T cells in healthy people across ages. General observations from the study: When one million T cells were used, diversity estimates were thought to be underestimates.

With regard to this clonotype: Its antigen is as yet unknown.

Next came a second PCR, run for about 7 to 12 cycles, which used a sample-barcoded 5' primer along with a J-beta primer mix. A template-switch adaptor containing 12 random nucleotides labeled each cDNA molecule. TCRdb used MiXCR to reprocess the 5' RACE reads, holding one entry per CDR3 protein. Of around 850,000 distinct CDR3 sequences in the sample, under 40% were seen once. V dropped 4 bases and J dropped 2 bases, with 7 bases sitting between them. Germline assignment: CDR1 SGHRS and CDR2 YFSETQ. There are 12 residues in the CDR3. Each donor's blood draw was approximately 10 milliliters of peripheral blood.

The rearrangement links TRBV5-1 to TRBJ2-7, with unresolved D. The source is a man between 18 and 29 years old in good health. The source material was blood. The CDR3 DNA reads as TGCGCCAGCAGCGCAGGAGCCTACGAGCAGTACTTC. Protein: CASSAGAYEQYF.